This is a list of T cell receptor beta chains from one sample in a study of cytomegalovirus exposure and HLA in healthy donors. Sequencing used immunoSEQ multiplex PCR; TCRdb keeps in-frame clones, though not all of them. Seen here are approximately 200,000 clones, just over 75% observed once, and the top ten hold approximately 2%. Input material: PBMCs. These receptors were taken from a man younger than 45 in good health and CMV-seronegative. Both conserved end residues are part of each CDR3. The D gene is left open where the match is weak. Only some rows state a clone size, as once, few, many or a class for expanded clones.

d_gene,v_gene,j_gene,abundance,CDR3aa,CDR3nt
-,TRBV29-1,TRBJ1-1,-,CSVERRLGQRKAFF,TGCAGCGTTGAAAGGCGTCTTGGACAAAGGAAAGCTTTCTTT
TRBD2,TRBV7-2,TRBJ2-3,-,CASSSTGAGGPTDTQYF,TGTGCCAGCAGCTCGACTGGAGCGGGAGGGCCGACAGATACGCAGTATTTT
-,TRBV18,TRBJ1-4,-,CASSPTAATNEKLFF,TGTGCCAGCTCACCAACAGCAGCAACTAATGAAAAACTGTTTTTT
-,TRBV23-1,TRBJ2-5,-,CADSPRKETQYF,TGCGCCGATAGTCCCAGGAAAGAGACCCAGTACTTC
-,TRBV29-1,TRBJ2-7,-,CSVSNTGSYEQYF,TGCAGCGTTTCTAATACAGGAAGCTACGAGCAGTACTTC
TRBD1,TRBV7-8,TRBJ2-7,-,CASSLGQGAGYEQYF,TGTGCCAGCAGCTTGGGACAGGGGGCGGGGTACGAGCAGTACTTC
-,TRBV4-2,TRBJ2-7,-,CASSQVGAGAHSEQYF,TGTGCCAGCAGCCAAGTGGGGGCGGGAGCTCATTCCGAGCAGTACTTC
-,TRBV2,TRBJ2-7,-,CASSGGQAPYEQYF,TGTGCCAGCAGCGGGGGGCAGGCCCCCTACGAGCAGTACTTC
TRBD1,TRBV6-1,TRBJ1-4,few,CASRGQVTNEKLFF,TGTGCCAGCAGGGGACAGGTGACGAATGAAAAACTGTTTTTT
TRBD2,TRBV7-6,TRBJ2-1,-,CASSSSGGYNEQFF,TGTGCCAGCAGCTCTAGCGGGGGGTACAATGAGCAGTTCTTC
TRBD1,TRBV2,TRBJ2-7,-,CASLTGTGSYEQYF,TGTGCCAGCCTAACCGGGACAGGATCCTACGAGCAGTACTTC
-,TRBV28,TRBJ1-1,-,CASSPPGLPTAEAFF,TGTGCCAGCAGTCCACCGGGACTCCCTACCGCTGAAGCTTTCTTT
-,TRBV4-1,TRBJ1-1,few,CASSQSALGKTEAFF,TGCGCCAGCAGCCAGTCAGCGCTTGGTAAGACTGAAGCTTTCTTT
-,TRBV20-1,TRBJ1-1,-,CSPRGSTEAFF,TGCAGTCCCCGGGGGAGCACTGAAGCTTTCTTT
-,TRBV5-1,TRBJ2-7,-,CASSLPSSYEQYF,TGCGCCAGCAGCTTACCTAGCTCCTACGAGCAGTACTTC
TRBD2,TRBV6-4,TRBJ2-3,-,CASSEIAGKADTQYF,TGTGCCAGCAGTGAGATAGCGGGAAAGGCAGATACGCAGTATTTT
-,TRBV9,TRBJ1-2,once,CASSVASLGWEGYTF,TGTGCCAGCAGCGTAGCTTCGTTAGGGTGGGAGGGCTACACCTTC
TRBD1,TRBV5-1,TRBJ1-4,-,CASRLGQAEKLFF,TGCGCCAGCCGCTTAGGACAGGCTGAAAAACTGTTTTTT
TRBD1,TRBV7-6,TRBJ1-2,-,CASSQDRGNPNTLYGYTF,TGTGCCAGCAGCCAGGACAGGGGGAACCCCAACACTTTGTATGGCTACACCTTC
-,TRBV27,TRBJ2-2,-,CASSLLRKNTGELFF,TGTGCCAGCAGTTTACTGCGGAAGAACACCGGGGAGCTGTTTTTT
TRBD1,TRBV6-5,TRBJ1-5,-,CATSTGNNQPQHF,TGTGCCACTTCGACAGGGAACAATCAGCCCCAGCATTTT
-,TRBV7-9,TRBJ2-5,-,CASSLDSAGLPGETQYF,TGTGCCAGCAGCTTAGATTCGGCAGGGCTACCGGGAGAGACCCAGTACTTC
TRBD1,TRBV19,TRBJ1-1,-,CASSILRQGWTEAFF,TGTGCCAGTAGTATCTTGAGACAGGGGTGGACTGAAGCTTTCTTT
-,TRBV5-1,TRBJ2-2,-,CASHIWEINTGELFF,TGCGCCAGCCATATATGGGAGATTAACACCGGGGAGCTGTTTTTT
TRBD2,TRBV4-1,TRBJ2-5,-,CASSQDQSRTSGTWETQYF,TGCGCCAGCAGCCAAGACCAGTCCAGGACTAGCGGGACATGGGAGACCCAGTACTTC
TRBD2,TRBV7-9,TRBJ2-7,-,CASSLSGIFYEQYF,TGTGCCAGCAGCTTAAGCGGGATATTCTACGAGCAGTACTTC
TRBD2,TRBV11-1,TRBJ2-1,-,CASSPQGTGGTNEQFF,TGTGCCAGCAGCCCCCAGGGAACGGGAGGAACCAATGAGCAGTTCTTC
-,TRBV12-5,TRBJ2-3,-,CASGLSEDTQYF,TGTGCTAGTGGTTTGTCAGAAGATACGCAGTATTTT
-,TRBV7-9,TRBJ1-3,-,CASSLVGQGNTIYF,TGTGCCAGCAGCCTCGTGGGACAAGGAAACACCATATATTTT
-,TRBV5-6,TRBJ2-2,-,CASSPPNTGELFF,TGTGCCAGCAGCCCCCCAAACACCGGGGAGCTGTTTTTT
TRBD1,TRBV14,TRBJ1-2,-,CASSQRYRGRSGYTF,TGTGCCAGCAGCCAACGTTACAGGGGGCGGAGTGGCTACACCTTC
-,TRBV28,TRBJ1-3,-,CASSRDNPDTIYF,TGTGCCAGCAGTCGGGACAATCCAGACACCATATATTTT
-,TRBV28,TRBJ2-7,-,CASSWGRGYEQYF,TGTGCCAGCAGTTGGGGAAGGGGCTACGAGCAGTACTTC
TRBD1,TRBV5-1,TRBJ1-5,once,CASSQGTGDGQPQHF,TGCGCCAGCAGCCAAGGGACAGGGGATGGACAGCCCCAGCATTTT
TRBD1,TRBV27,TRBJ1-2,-,CASSLEPTGQVLGYTF,TGTGCCAGCAGTTTAGAACCCACGGGACAGGTGTTGGGCTACACCTTC
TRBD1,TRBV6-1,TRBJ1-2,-,CASSVGTGLRANYGYTF,TGTGCCAGCAGTGTGGGGACAGGGCTTCGAGCTAACTATGGCTACACCTTC
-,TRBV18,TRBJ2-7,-,CASSPPRAGDYEQYF,TGTGCCAGCTCACCACCCAGGGCAGGGGACTACGAGCAGTACTTC
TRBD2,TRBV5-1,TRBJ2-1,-,CASSSSGLAGVGEQFF,TGCGCCAGCAGCTCTTCGGGACTAGCGGGAGTCGGTGAGCAGTTCTTC
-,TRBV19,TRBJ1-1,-,CASSRTAYTEAFF,TGTGCCAGTAGTAGGACAGCCTACACTGAAGCTTTCTTT
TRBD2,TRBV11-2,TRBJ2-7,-,CASSLEFQREPIAYEQYF,TGTGCCAGCAGCTTAGAATTCCAGCGGGAGCCAATAGCGTACGAGCAGTACTTC
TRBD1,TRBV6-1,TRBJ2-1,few,CASSGGTGGTYNEQFF,TGTGCCAGCAGTGGCGGGACAGGGGGCACCTACAATGAGCAGTTCTTC
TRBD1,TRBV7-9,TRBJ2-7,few,CASSFRGPYEQYF,TGTGCCAGCAGCTTCAGGGGGCCCTACGAGCAGTACTTC
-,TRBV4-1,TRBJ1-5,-,CASSQEQVNQPQHF,TGCGCCAGCAGCCAAGAACAGGTCAATCAGCCCCAGCATTTT
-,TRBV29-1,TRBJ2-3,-,CSVGGDTQYF,TGCAGCGTTGGAGGAGATACGCAGTATTTT
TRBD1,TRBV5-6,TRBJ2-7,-,CASRWQGVGEQYF,TGTGCCAGCAGGTGGCAGGGGGTAGGTGAGCAGTACTTC
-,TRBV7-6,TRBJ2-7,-,CASSSMEREQYF,TGTGCCAGCAGCTCAATGGAGCGCGAGCAGTACTTC
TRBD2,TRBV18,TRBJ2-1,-,CASSPPGLAGGNEQFF,TGTGCCAGCTCACCTCCGGGACTAGCGGGAGGAAATGAGCAGTTCTTC
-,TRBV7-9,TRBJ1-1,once,CASSLAPGSRDTEAFF,TGTGCCAGCAGCTTAGCCCCGGGTTCTCGGGACACTGAAGCTTTCTTT
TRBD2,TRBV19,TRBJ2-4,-,CASSMRPGGAKNIQYF,TGTGCCAGTAGTATGCGACCGGGGGGGGCCAAAAACATTCAGTACTTC
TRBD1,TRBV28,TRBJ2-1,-,CASTPGTGSGDEQFF,TGTGCCAGCACCCCTGGGACAGGGTCAGGGGATGAGCAGTTCTTC
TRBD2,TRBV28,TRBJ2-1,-,CASSSQGREGLYEQFF,TGTGCCAGCAGTTCCCAGGGTCGGGAGGGCCTTTATGAGCAGTTCTTC
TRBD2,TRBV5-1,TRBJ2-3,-,CASTSGGTDTQYF,TGCGCCAGCACTAGCGGGGGCACAGATACGCAGTATTTT
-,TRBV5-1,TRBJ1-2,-,CASSLDSRQGYTF,TGCGCCAGCAGCTTAGACAGCCGACAAGGCTACACCTTC